A selection of T cell receptor beta chains follows, all from one sample in a study of response to subunit inactivated influenza vaccine. TCRdb re-called the RT-PCR reads through MiXCR, storing one row per CDR3 protein. The sample yields around 710,000 distinct CDR3 sequences, roughly 14% seen once. Sequenced here: PBMCs from blood, sampled 14 to 15 days before vaccination. These receptors were taken from a man over 45 who received an inactivated influenza vaccine. Both conserved end residues are trimmed from each CDR3. D genes are given only for firm matches.

TRBV5-1,TRBJ1-1,.,ASSSTGPRGYMNTEAF
TRBV7-9,TRBJ2-5,.,ASSLIGAQY
TRBV20-1,TRBJ2-5,.,SAQRQVQETQY
TRBV24-1,TRBJ2-7,TRBD1,ATGTGLNYEQY
TRBV28,TRBJ1-5,.,ASSLGGQQPQH
TRBV10-3,TRBJ2-7,TRBD1,AISLDRGRNEQY
TRBV30,TRBJ2-1,.,AWSVNEQF
TRBV11-2,TRBJ2-7,TRBD1,ASSSGSRTGLYEQY
TRBV20-1,TRBJ1-6,TRBD1,SASQGANSPLH
TRBV20-1,TRBJ1-2,TRBD1,SARVTGVFGYT
TRBV28,TRBJ2-1,.,ASSLSWDIEQF
TRBV6-2/TRBV6-3,TRBJ2-7,.,ASLSPGEGKSYEQY
TRBV9,TRBJ2-4,TRBD2,ASSLGLAGGIQY